This TCR beta chain stems from a study of beta chain features in type 1 diabetes (dated by TCRdb to between 2017 and 2018). General notes on the study: Mean age, gender distribution, total cell number and subset yield were not different between patients and healthy donors. A total of roughly 100 million sorted cells were examined across all samples, and a strong correlation was observed between cell number per subset and RNA yield. The study compared the TCRB repertoires of sorted circulating CD4+ T cell subsets in recently diagnosed type 1 diabetes patients with those in matched healthy donors. Regulatory and stem cell-like memory subsets were obtained from only 8 patients and roughly 8 healthy donors, while naive and central memory subsets were obtained from all 28 donors.

The germline V gene sets CDR1 to LGHNA and CDR2 to YSLEER. Its CDR3 holds 18 amino acids, cysteine through phenylalanine. Kept here is only the CDR3 DNA, which spans 54 bases and is read in frame from base 1. Relative to germline, V is 0 bases shorter and J is 3 bases shorter, with 19 bases between their ends. The table lists this clone with a few counts. Its antigen is unknown. Base qualities are not provided; no much larger clone lies one nucleotide away. Here is what the overall study found, with its caveats: Shorter templates might have been favored by PCR, but patient and control samples were amplified and corrected together, so both groups would have been affected equally by any skew. Type 1 diabetes patients showed a moderate but significant shortening of TCRB CDR3 length in all four CD4+ subsets. Because the HLA sub-analyses included only small numbers of individuals, any influence of HLA type on TCRB rearrangement was left unresolved. Naive, central memory and regulatory TCRB repertoires appeared to be more alike among patients than among healthy donors. Because cDNA was sequenced instead of genomic DNA, highly expressing activated cells could be over-represented, though the groups showed no difference in activation or CD3 levels. Fewer insertions and more nucleotide deletions at VDJ recombination sites were observed in patients with type 1 diabetes, implying thymic rearrangement abnormalities.

A single peripheral blood draw of 90 to 150 mL on average was collected from each donor into heparinised tubes. A BD FACSAria II was used to sort naive, central memory, regulatory and stem cell-like memory CD4+ T cells with a panel that included CD45RO, CCR7, CD25, CD127, CD95 and CD27. All sorted populations exceeded 95% purity. Right away, PBMCs were isolated by Lymphoprep density gradient centrifugation and were stained directly, with no culture step. Samples were stained and sorted in pairs, with one healthy donor and one patient per experiment, so that batch effects were minimized. All of the isolated RNA was reverse transcribed with the High Capacity cDNA Reverse Transcription Kit, so expressed TCRB transcripts were sequenced. Naive, central memory and regulatory T cell samples underwent deep immunoSEQ sequencing, averaging about 3.5 million total reads per sample. After sorted cells were lysed in RLT buffer, RNA was extracted with DNase-treated RNeasy Micro or Mini kits, with the choice depending on cell number. Each cell subset was processed separately to prevent cross-contamination, with patient and healthy donor samples processed together. The immunoSEQ multiplex PCR was used to amplify TCRB sequences from cDNA, yielding 87-bp fragments that span the CDR3 region. Sequencing of the amplicons was performed on the Illumina HiSeq platform. In the original analysis: Synthetic template baselines were used to correct PCR bias computationally, reads within Hamming distance 2 were collapsed, and singletons that could not be merged were discarded. Reads were aligned against IMGT to assign V, D and J genes, CDR3 length and insertions or deletions at six rearrangement sites. Within each subset, clonotype counts were normalized to sorted cell number, and only after that were true diversity and Gini coefficients computed with the tcR R package. Repertoire sharing was quantified using the overlap coefficient calculated on TCRB nucleotide sequences. As a proxy for the pre-selection repertoire, out-of-frame TCRB sequences from naive cells were analyzed. This immuneACCESS table, as held by TCRdb, lists in-frame sequences with V and J called but not all clones. Of the missing ones, under half trace to an unresolved V gene in checked studies; the others have no known cause. V and J calls and clone size are given by that table; D and trimming were obtained from the DNA. The sample has about 640,000 clones on record, around 11% of them singletons. The ten largest clones represent 0.09% to 0.15% of the sample.

Here the chain combines TRBV4-3 and TRBJ2-3, with a tentative D gene TRBD2 over 7 matching bases. The specimen was naive CD4+ T cells from blood. The sample's cell subset or site label, in plain terms: true naive CD4+ T cells. The source is a man younger than 45 with type 1 diabetes. The CDR3 region has the sequence CASSQEGGGARRTDTQYF. The sequence in DNA is TGCGCCAGCAGCCAAGAGGGGGGGGGCGCGAGACGAACAGATACGCAGTATTTT.